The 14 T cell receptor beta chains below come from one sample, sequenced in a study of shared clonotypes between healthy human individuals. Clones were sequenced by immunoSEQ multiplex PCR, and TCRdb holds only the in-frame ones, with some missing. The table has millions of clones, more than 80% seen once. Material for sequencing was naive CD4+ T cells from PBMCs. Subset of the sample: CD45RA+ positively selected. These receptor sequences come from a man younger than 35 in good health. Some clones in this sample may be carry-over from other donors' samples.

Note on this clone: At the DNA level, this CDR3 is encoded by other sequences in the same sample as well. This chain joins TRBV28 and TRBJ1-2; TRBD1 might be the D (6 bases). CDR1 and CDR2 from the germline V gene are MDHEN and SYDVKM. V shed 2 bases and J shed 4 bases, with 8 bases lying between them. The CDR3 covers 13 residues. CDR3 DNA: TGTGCCAGCAGTTTAGGCAGGGGCTATGGCTACACCTTC. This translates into CASSLGRGYGYTF.

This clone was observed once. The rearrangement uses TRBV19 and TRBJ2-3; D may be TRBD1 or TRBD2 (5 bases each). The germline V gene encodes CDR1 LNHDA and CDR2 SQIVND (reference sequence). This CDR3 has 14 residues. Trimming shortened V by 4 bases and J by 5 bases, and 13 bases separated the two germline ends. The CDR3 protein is CASSTREYRDTQYF. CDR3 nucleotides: TGTGCCAGTAGTACCAGGGAGTACCGAGATACGCAGTATTTT.

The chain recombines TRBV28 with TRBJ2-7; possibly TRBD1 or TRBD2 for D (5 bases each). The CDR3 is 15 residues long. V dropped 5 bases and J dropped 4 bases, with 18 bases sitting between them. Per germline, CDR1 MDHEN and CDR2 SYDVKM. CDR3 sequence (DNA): TGTGCCAGCAGTCGCCCCGACCTGGGGGAATACGAGCAGTACTTC. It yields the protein CASSRPDLGEYEQYF.

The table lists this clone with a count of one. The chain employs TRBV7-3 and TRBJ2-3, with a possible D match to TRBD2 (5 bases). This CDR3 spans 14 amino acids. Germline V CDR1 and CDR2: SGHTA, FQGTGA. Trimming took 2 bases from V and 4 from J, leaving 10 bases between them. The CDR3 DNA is TGTGCCAGCAGCTTACGGGGTTTCCCAGATACGCAGTATTTT. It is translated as CASSLRGFPDTQYF.

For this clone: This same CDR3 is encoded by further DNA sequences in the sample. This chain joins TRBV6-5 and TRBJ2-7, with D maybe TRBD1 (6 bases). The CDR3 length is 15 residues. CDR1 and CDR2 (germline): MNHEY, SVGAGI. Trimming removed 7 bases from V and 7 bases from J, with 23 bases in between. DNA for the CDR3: TGTGCCAGCACCGTCCCAGTAGGACAGTCGGGGGAGCAGTACTTC. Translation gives CASTVPVGQSGEQYF.

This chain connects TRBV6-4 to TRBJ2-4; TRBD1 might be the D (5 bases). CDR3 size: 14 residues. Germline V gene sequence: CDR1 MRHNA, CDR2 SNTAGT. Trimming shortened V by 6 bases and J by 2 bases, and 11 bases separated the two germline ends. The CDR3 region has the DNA TGTGCCAGCAGGGTTAGGACACCCAAAAACATTCAGTACTTC. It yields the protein CASRVRTPKNIQYF.

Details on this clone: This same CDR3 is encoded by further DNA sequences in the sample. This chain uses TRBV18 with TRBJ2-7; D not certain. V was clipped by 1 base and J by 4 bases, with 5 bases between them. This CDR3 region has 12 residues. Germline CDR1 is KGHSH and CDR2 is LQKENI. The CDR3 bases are TGTGCCAGCTCACCACAAAGGTACGAGCAGTACTTC. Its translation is CASSPQRYEQYF.

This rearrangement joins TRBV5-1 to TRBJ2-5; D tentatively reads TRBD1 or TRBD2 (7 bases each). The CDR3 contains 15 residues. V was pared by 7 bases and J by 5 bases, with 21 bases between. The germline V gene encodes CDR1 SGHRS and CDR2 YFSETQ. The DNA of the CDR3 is TGCGCCAGCTCCCCCCAGGGGGGGGAGGGCGAGACCCAGTACTTC. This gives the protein CASSPQGGEGETQYF.

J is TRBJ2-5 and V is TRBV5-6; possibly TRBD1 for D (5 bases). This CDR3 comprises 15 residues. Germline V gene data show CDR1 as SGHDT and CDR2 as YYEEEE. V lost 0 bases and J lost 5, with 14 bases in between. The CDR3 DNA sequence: TGTGCCAGCAGCTTGGGACAGCTGAGGTGGGAGACCCAGTACTTC. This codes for CASSLGQLRWETQYF. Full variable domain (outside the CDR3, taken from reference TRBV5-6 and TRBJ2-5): DAGVTQSPTHLIKTRGQQVTLRCSPKSGHDTVSWYQQALGQGPQFIFQYYEEEERQRGNFPDRFSGHQFPNYSSELNVNALLLGDSALYLCASSLGQLRWETQYFGPGTRLLVL.

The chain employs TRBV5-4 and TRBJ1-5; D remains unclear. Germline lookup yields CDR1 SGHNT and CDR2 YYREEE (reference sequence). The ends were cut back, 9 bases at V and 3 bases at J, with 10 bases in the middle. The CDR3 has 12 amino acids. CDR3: CATGRNNQPQHF. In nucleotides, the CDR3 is TGTGCCACCGGGAGAAACAATCAGCCCCAGCATTTT.

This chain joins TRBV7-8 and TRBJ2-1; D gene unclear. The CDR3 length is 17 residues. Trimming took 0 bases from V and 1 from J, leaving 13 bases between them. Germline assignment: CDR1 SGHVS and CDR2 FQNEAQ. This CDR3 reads CASSLAPMTRSYNEQFF. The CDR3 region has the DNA TGTGCCAGCAGCTTAGCCCCAATGACACGTTCCTACAATGAGCAGTTCTTC.

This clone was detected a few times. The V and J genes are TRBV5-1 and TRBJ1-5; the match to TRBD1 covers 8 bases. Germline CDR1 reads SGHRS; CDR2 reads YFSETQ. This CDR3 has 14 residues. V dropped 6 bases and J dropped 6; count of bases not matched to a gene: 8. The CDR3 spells CASTQGVESQPQHF. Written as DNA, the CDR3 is TGCGCCAGCACACAGGGGGTTGAGAGTCAGCCCCAGCATTTT.

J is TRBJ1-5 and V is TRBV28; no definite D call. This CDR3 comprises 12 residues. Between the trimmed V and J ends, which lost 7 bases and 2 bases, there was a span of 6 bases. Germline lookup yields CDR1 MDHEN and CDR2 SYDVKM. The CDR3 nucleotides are TGTGCCAGCACTTCTCGCAATCAGCCCCAGCATTTT. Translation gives CASTSRNQPQHF.

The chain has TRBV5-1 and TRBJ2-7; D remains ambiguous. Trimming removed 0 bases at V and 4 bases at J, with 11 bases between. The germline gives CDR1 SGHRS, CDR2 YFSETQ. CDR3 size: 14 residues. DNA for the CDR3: TGCGCCAGCAGCTTGGCCCTAAGAGGTTACGAGCAGTACTTC. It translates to CASSLALRGYEQYF.